This record looks at one TCR beta chain sequence and its context. This clonotype has a count of ten or more. Its recognized antigen is unknown. Base qualities are not provided; no much larger clone lies one nucleotide away. CDR1 is given as SGHAT and CDR2 as FQNNGV, both from the germline V gene. The CDR3, cysteine through phenylalanine, is 15 amino acids long. Only the CDR3 DNA stays, 45 bases, in frame from base 1. Trimming takes 1 base off V and 0 bases off J; junction bases not matched to a gene: 0. The time point tag for this specimen amounts to: day 60 (about 2 months) after transplantation. What this sample's treatment or condition label stands for: allogeneic hematopoietic cell transplantation with graft depleted of TCRalphabeta T cells and CD19 B cells. The transplant recipients were children given TCRalphabeta/CD19-depleted allogeneic hematopoietic cell grafts. This sample was included in a study of T-cell reconstitution after alpha-beta-depleted transplantation in children (dated by TCRdb to 2016 to 2018). Study-wide context: Using TCR repertoire profiling, the study followed T-cell immune reconstitution in a quantitative way in children after TCRalphabeta/CD19-depleted allogeneic hematopoietic cell transplantation. The study at large found these results: In some patients, the high TCRbeta diversity seen at day 60 was put down to recipient T cells and intrathymic progenitors that had survived conditioning. The frequencies of hyperexpanded clones fell over the following months, and after one year, T-cell counts and TCRbeta diversity were mostly attributed to newly produced T cells. The apparently early recovery of alphabetaT-cell counts about two months after transplant reportedly depended on only several hundred rapidly expanded clones that came from non-depleted graft cells.

Library preparation employed PCR. TCRdb records Illumina HiSeq 2500 as the sequencer. To normalize quantification of the TCRbeta repertoire, the TCR libraries were built with molecular barcoding that relied on unique molecular identifiers. Starting from the raw public reads, TCRdb applied fastp trimming at Q25, assembled clones with MiXCR and retained in-frame beta chains. For every CDR3 protein sequence, its rows merge into one entry that carries the most common genes and DNA. This sample gives roughly 4,500 distinct CDR3 sequences in total; around 23% of them show up just once. The top ten constitute 28% of the sample.

The source of this sequence is a boy under two years old who had a stem cell transplant for SCID, so the T cells may come from the graft donor. The material sequenced was PBMCs, mostly from graft donor cells, taken 60 days after TCRalphabeta/CD19-depleted stem cell transplant. Rearrangement joined TRBV11-2 to TRBJ2-1, with 7 bases in between that match TRBD2. The CDR3 here reads CASSLGTSSYNEQFF. The bases read TGTGCCAGCAGCTTAGGGACTAGCTCCTACAATGAGCAGTTCTTC.